There are many counts of the clone carrying this TCR beta chain. Its specificity is not known. The sample is drawn from a study of human T cells and chemical hapten exposure. Notes on the study in general: Expanded TCR sets contained significantly more large CDR3 similarity clusters than controls.

Time point meaning: pre-sensitization, week 0. Sample treatment: therapeutic diphenylcyclopropenone sensitization with weekly scalp DPC. Library preparation tagged each individual cDNA molecule with a unique molecular identifier. Authors' data handling: Sample TCR counts, which ranged from 23,224 to 690,600, had a median of around 93,000. Via MiXCR, TCRdb re-called the RACE reads, giving one row per CDR3 protein. These V and J calls rely on TCRdb rather than the paper's analysis. The data show approximately 52,000 distinct CDR3 sequences, 9.4% seen once. Trimming took 6 bases from V and 3 from J, leaving 17 bases between them. The CDR3 sequence is 15 residues long. Germline lookup yields CDR1 KGHSH and CDR2 LQKENI.

This sequence originates from a woman in her thirties or forties with alopecia areata. Some clones in this sample may be carry-over from other donors' samples. Sequenced here: whole blood, sampled in connection with sensitization to the hapten diphenylcyclopropenone (DPC). The chain carries TRBV18 and TRBJ1-2; D is undetermined. The CDR3 loop reads CASSLTKQSDYGYTF. The DNA for the CDR3 is TGTGCCAGCTCCCTCACAAAGCAGTCAGACTATGGCTACACCTTC.